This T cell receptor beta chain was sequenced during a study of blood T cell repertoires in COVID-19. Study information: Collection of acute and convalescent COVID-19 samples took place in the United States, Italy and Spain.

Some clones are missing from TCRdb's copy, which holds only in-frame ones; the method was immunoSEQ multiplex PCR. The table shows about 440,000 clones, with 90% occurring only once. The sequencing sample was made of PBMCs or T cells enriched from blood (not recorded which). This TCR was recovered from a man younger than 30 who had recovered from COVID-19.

CDR3 residues: CASSQAGGRETQYF. The CDR3 DNA reads TGTGCCAGTTCTCAGGCAGGGGGCAGAGAGACCCAGTACTTC. The chain links TRBV28 to TRBJ2-5, with TRBD1 matching 8 bases. V lost 9 bases, J lost 4 bases, and 10 bases stayed unmatched. CDR3 length equals 14 residues. Germline CDR1 MDHEN, CDR2 SYDVKM.